Listed below are T cell receptor beta chains from one sample, sequenced in a study of T cells in Graves' hyperthyroidism and ophthalmopathy. TCRdb used MiXCR to reprocess the multiplex PCR reads, holding one entry per CDR3 protein. Of around 380,000 distinct CDR3 sequences listed, about 13% are singletons. Material for sequencing was blood. The receptors shown here come from a man aged 25 to 45 with Graves' hyperthyroidism that later progressed to Graves' ophthalmopathy. CDR3s include the opening cysteine and the closing phenylalanine or tryptophan. The D gene is left open where the match is weak. Clone size is given for some rows only: seen once, a few or many times, or a class if the clone is expanded.

D gene: .; clone size: few; J gene: TRBJ2-2; V gene: TRBV7-9; CDR3 protein: CASSLAGLLSRGQNTGELFF; CDR3 DNA: TGTGCCAGCAGCTTAGCTGGGCTCCTTTCGCGGGGCCAGAACACCGGGGAGCTGTTTTTT
D gene: .; clone size: many; J gene: TRBJ1-6; V gene: TRBV11-3; CDR3 protein: CASSYENSPLHF; CDR3 DNA: TGTGCCAGCAGCTACGAGAATTCACCCCTCCACTTT
D gene: .; clone size: .; J gene: TRBJ1-3; V gene: TRBV12-3/TRBV12-4; CDR3 protein: CATADLASGNTIYF; CDR3 DNA: TGTGCCACAGCGGACCTCGCTTCTGGAAACACCATATATTTT
D gene: TRBD1; clone size: .; J gene: TRBJ2-1; V gene: TRBV24-1; CDR3 protein: CATSEPGQGPSSYNEQFF; CDR3 DNA: TGTGCCACCAGTGAACCGGGACAGGGACCGAGCTCCTACAATGAGCAGTTCTTC
D gene: .; clone size: few; J gene: TRBJ1-6; V gene: TRBV4-1; CDR3 protein: CASSQDQNSPLHF; CDR3 DNA: TGCGCCAGCAGCCAAGATCAGAATTCACCCCTCCACTTT
D gene: TRBD1; clone size: many; J gene: TRBJ1-6; V gene: TRBV28; CDR3 protein: CATTPGTGGYSPLHF; CDR3 DNA: TGTGCCACTACCCCCGGGACAGGGGGATATTCACCCCTCCACTTT
D gene: .; clone size: .; J gene: TRBJ2-6; V gene: TRBV28; CDR3 protein: CASSGTGLGANVLTF; CDR3 DNA: TGTGCCAGCAGTGGGACTGGGTTGGGGGCCAACGTCCTGACTTTC
D gene: .; clone size: many; J gene: TRBJ2-7; V gene: TRBV7-6; CDR3 protein: CASSWRGGRYEQYF; CDR3 DNA: TGTGCCAGCAGCTGGCGGGGTGGAAGATACGAGCAGTACTTC
D gene: .; clone size: many; J gene: TRBJ2-1; V gene: TRBV6-1; CDR3 protein: CASSYVPNSYNEQFF; CDR3 DNA: TGTGCCAGCAGTTACGTCCCTAACTCCTACAATGAGCAGTTCTTC
D gene: TRBD1; clone size: many; J gene: TRBJ2-3; V gene: TRBV28; CDR3 protein: CASSPTERGPTDTQYF; CDR3 DNA: TGTGCCAGCAGTCCAACCGAGAGGGGGCCAACAGATACGCAGTATTTT
D gene: .; clone size: .; J gene: TRBJ2-1; V gene: TRBV6-5; CDR3 protein: CASSYARNSYNEQFF; CDR3 DNA: TGTGCCAGCAGTTACGCCAGGAATTCCTACAATGAGCAGTTCTTC
D gene: .; clone size: .; J gene: TRBJ2-7; V gene: TRBV28; CDR3 protein: CASRNQGPLSYEQYF; CDR3 DNA: TGTGCCAGCAGGAATCAGGGCCCTCTCTCCTACGAGCAGTACTTC
D gene: TRBD1; clone size: few; J gene: TRBJ2-7; V gene: TRBV11-2; CDR3 protein: CASSSLQGFYEQYF; CDR3 DNA: TGTGCCAGCAGCTCCCTACAGGGGTTCTACGAGCAGTACTTC
D gene: .; clone size: many; J gene: TRBJ1-1; V gene: TRBV5-5; CDR3 protein: CASSLGVNSEAFF; CDR3 DNA: TGTGCCAGCAGCTTAGGCGTGAACTCTGAAGCTTTCTTT
D gene: TRBD1; clone size: many; J gene: TRBJ1-5; V gene: TRBV18; CDR3 protein: CASSPGTGMNQPQHF; CDR3 DNA: TGTGCCAGCTCCCCCGGGACAGGGATGAATCAGCCCCAGCATTTT
D gene: TRBD1; clone size: many; J gene: TRBJ1-2; V gene: TRBV29-1; CDR3 protein: CSAGTVYGYTF; CDR3 DNA: TGCAGCGCTGGGACAGTCTATGGCTACACCTTC
D gene: TRBD1; clone size: few; J gene: TRBJ2-5; V gene: TRBV28; CDR3 protein: CASRKRQGLLETQYF; CDR3 DNA: TGTGCCAGCAGGAAAAGACAGGGGTTGTTGGAGACCCAGTACTTC
D gene: TRBD2; clone size: .; J gene: TRBJ2-1; V gene: TRBV7-3; CDR3 protein: CASSLWGTAGGYNEQFF; CDR3 DNA: TGTGCCAGCAGCTTATGGGGTACGGCGGGGGGCTACAATGAGCAGTTCTTC
D gene: .; clone size: .; J gene: TRBJ1-1; V gene: TRBV5-5; CDR3 protein: CASSSWTNRRGTEAFF; CDR3 DNA: TGTGCCAGCAGCTCCTGGACCAACCGGAGGGGCACTGAAGCTTTCTTT
D gene: TRBD2; clone size: many; J gene: TRBJ2-3; V gene: TRBV5-1; CDR3 protein: CASSPQRGITDTQYF; CDR3 DNA: TGCGCCAGCAGTCCCCAGCGGGGAATTACAGATACGCAGTATTTT
D gene: .; clone size: many; J gene: TRBJ2-2; V gene: TRBV5-1; CDR3 protein: CASSLVASYTGELFF; CDR3 DNA: TGCGCCAGCAGCTTGGTGGCATCCTACACCGGGGAGCTGTTTTTT
D gene: .; clone size: few; J gene: TRBJ2-1; V gene: TRBV6-2/TRBV6-3; CDR3 protein: CASSYSKAGGVNEQFF; CDR3 DNA: TGTGCCAGCAGTTACTCGAAGGCTGGCGGGGTCAATGAGCAGTTCTTC
D gene: .; clone size: .; J gene: TRBJ1-1; V gene: TRBV3-1; CDR3 protein: CASSQVEAGRTEAFF; CDR3 DNA: TGTGCCAGCAGCCAAGTCGAGGCAGGAAGGACTGAAGCTTTCTTT
D gene: .; clone size: many; J gene: TRBJ1-6; V gene: TRBV11-3; CDR3 protein: CASGQGNSPLHF; CDR3 DNA: TGTGCCAGCGGCCAGGGGAATTCACCCCTCCACTTT
D gene: TRBD1; clone size: .; J gene: TRBJ1-4; V gene: TRBV6-4; CDR3 protein: CASRDRIITNEKLFF; CDR3 DNA: TGTGCCAGCAGGGACAGGATAATCACTAATGAAAAACTGTTTTTT
D gene: TRBD1; clone size: few; J gene: TRBJ1-2; V gene: TRBV6-1; CDR3 protein: CASSSGQGSGYTF; CDR3 DNA: TGTGCCAGCAGTTCAGGACAGGGTAGTGGCTACACCTTC
D gene: .; clone size: many; J gene: TRBJ2-7; V gene: TRBV20-1; CDR3 protein: CSADISTYEQYF; CDR3 DNA: TGCAGTGCGGACATTAGTACCTACGAGCAGTACTTC
D gene: TRBD1; clone size: .; J gene: TRBJ2-2; V gene: TRBV12-3/TRBV12-4; CDR3 protein: CASGTEWDGELFF; CDR3 DNA: TGTGCCAGCGGGACAGAATGGGACGGGGAGCTGTTTTTT
D gene: TRBD1; clone size: many; J gene: TRBJ2-1; V gene: TRBV7-8; CDR3 protein: CASSGTGDPYNEQFF; CDR3 DNA: TGTGCCAGCAGCGGAACAGGGGATCCCTACAATGAGCAGTTCTTC
D gene: .; clone size: few; J gene: TRBJ1-6; V gene: TRBV2; CDR3 protein: CASRASVNSPLHF; CDR3 DNA: TGTGCCAGCAGGGCCAGTGTTAATTCACCCCTCCACTTT
D gene: .; clone size: many; J gene: TRBJ1-3; V gene: TRBV12-3/TRBV12-4; CDR3 protein: CASSQLGGSGNTIYF; CDR3 DNA: TGTGCCAGCAGTCAATTAGGGGGGTCTGGAAACACCATATATTTT
D gene: .; clone size: few; J gene: TRBJ2-1; V gene: TRBV19; CDR3 protein: CASSFGPHEQFF; CDR3 DNA: TGTGCCAGTAGTTTCGGACCTCATGAGCAGTTCTTC
D gene: TRBD2; clone size: many; J gene: TRBJ2-1; V gene: TRBV7-2; CDR3 protein: CASSRTSGEGNEQFF; CDR3 DNA: TGTGCCAGCAGCAGGACTAGCGGGGAAGGGAATGAGCAGTTCTTC
D gene: TRBD2; clone size: many; J gene: TRBJ2-1; V gene: TRBV5-1; CDR3 protein: CASSLDPLAGGNEQFF; CDR3 DNA: TGCGCCAGCAGCTTGGACCCTCTAGCGGGGGGAAATGAGCAGTTCTTC
D gene: TRBD2; clone size: few; J gene: TRBJ2-1; V gene: TRBV19; CDR3 protein: CASTPLAGGYNEQFF; CDR3 DNA: TGTGCCAGTACTCCTCTAGCGGGGGGCTACAATGAGCAGTTCTTC
D gene: TRBD2; clone size: .; J gene: TRBJ2-1; V gene: TRBV19; CDR3 protein: CASTVRGADEQFF; CDR3 DNA: TGTGCCAGTACAGTGCGGGGGGCCGATGAGCAGTTCTTC
D gene: .; clone size: few; J gene: TRBJ1-2; V gene: TRBV5-1; CDR3 protein: CASSLEGVRPGGYTF; CDR3 DNA: TGCGCCAGCAGCTTGGAAGGGGTGCGACCGGGCGGCTACACCTTC
D gene: TRBD2; clone size: .; J gene: TRBJ2-3; V gene: TRBV13; CDR3 protein: CASPASGGSYTSTDTQYF; CDR3 DNA: TGTGCCAGCCCTGCTAGCGGGGGGTCGTACACTAGCACAGATACGCAGTATTTT
D gene: .; clone size: many; J gene: TRBJ1-5; V gene: TRBV28; CDR3 protein: CASSPKYRGNQPQHF; CDR3 DNA: TGTGCCAGCAGCCCTAAATACAGAGGCAATCAGCCCCAGCATTTT
D gene: .; clone size: few; J gene: TRBJ1-5; V gene: TRBV25-1; CDR3 protein: CASSENSYQPQHF; CDR3 DNA: TGTGCCAGCAGTGAGAACAGTTATCAGCCCCAGCATTTT
D gene: TRBD2; clone size: once; J gene: TRBJ2-2; V gene: TRBV15; CDR3 protein: CATSRDREGTGELFF; CDR3 DNA: TGTGCCACCAGCAGAGACCGGGAGGGCACCGGGGAGCTGTTTTTT
D gene: TRBD1; clone size: few; J gene: TRBJ2-3; V gene: TRBV6-2/TRBV6-3; CDR3 protein: CASSSVTGGADTQYF; CDR3 DNA: TGTGCCAGCAGTTCCGTGACAGGGGGCGCAGATACGCAGTATTTT
D gene: .; clone size: .; J gene: TRBJ1-1; V gene: TRBV4-1; CDR3 protein: CASSQSGTLNTEAFF; CDR3 DNA: TGCGCCAGCAGCCAATCCGGGACTCTGAACACTGAAGCTTTCTTT
D gene: TRBD1; clone size: many; J gene: TRBJ1-1; V gene: TRBV6-1; CDR3 protein: CASRRTGLNTEAFF; CDR3 DNA: TGTGCCAGCAGACGGACAGGGTTGAACACTGAAGCTTTCTTT
D gene: TRBD1; clone size: many; J gene: TRBJ2-5; V gene: TRBV6-1; CDR3 protein: CASSNRGPRETQYF; CDR3 DNA: TGTGCCAGCAGCAACAGGGGGCCCAGGGAGACCCAGTACTTC
D gene: .; clone size: many; J gene: TRBJ2-3; V gene: TRBV7-9; CDR3 protein: CASRYGRTDTQYF; CDR3 DNA: TGTGCCAGCAGGTACGGACGGACAGATACGCAGTATTTT
D gene: TRBD2; clone size: many; J gene: TRBJ2-3; V gene: TRBV5-5; CDR3 protein: CASRSLAGAFTDTQYF; CDR3 DNA: TGTGCCAGCAGGAGCCTAGCGGGGGCCTTCACAGATACGCAGTATTTT
D gene: .; clone size: .; J gene: TRBJ1-2; V gene: TRBV4-1; CDR3 protein: CASSQASRDGYTF; CDR3 DNA: TGCGCCAGCAGCCAAGCGTCTAGGGATGGCTACACCTTC
D gene: TRBD2; clone size: few; J gene: TRBJ2-7; V gene: TRBV13; CDR3 protein: CASSLGVSGNYEQYF; CDR3 DNA: TGTGCCAGCAGCTTAGGCGTTAGCGGGAACTACGAGCAGTACTTC
D gene: .; clone size: few; J gene: TRBJ1-4; V gene: TRBV7-9; CDR3 protein: CASSLLQGNEKLFF; CDR3 DNA: TGTGCCAGCAGCTTATTGCAGGGTAATGAAAAACTGTTTTTT